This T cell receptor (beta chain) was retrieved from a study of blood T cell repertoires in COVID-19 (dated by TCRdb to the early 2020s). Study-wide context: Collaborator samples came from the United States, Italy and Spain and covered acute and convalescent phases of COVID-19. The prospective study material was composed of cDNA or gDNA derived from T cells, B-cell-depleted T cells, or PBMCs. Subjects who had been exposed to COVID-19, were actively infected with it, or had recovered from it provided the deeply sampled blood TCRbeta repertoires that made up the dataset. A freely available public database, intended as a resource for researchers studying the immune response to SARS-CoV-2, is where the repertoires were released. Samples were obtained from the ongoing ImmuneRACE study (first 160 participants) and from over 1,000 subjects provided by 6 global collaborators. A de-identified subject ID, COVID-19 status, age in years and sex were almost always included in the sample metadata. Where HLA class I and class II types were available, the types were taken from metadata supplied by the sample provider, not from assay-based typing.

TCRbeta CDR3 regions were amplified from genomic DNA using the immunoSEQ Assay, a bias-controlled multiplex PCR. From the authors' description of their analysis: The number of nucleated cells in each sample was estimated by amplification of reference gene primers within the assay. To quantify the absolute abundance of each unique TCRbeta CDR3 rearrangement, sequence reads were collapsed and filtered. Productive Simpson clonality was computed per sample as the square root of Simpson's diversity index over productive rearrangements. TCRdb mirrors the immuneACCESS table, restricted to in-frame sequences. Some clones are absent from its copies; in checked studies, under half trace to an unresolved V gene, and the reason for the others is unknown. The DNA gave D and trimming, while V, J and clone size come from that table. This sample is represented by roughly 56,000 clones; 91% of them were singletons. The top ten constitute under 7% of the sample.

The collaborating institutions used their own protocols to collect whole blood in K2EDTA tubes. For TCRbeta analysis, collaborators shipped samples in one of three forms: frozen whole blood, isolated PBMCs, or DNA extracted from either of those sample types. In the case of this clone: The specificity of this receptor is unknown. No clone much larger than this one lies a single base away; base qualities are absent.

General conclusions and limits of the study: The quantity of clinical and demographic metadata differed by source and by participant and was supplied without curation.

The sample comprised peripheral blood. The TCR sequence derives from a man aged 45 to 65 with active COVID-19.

The CDR3 protein is CASSQVSRAEQYF. The DNA is as follows: TGTGCCAGCAGCCAAGTTTCCAGGGCCGAGCAGTACTTC. The receptor chain draws on TRBV3-1 (or the pseudogene TRBV3-2) and TRBJ2-7; matching of 5 bases hints at TRBD1 as the D gene. For CDR1 and CDR2, the germline V gene (reference sequence) lists LGHDT and YNNKEL. Its CDR3 holds 13 amino acids, cysteine through phenylalanine. Only the CDR3 part of the read is kept: 39 bases, read in frame from the first base. Trimming at the junction amounts to 1 base on V and 6 bases on J, and the germline ends lie 10 bases apart.